This note documents a single T cell receptor (beta chain) sequence. Treatment defined: approximately 18 received Ad26.COV2.S at low or high dose, single or two shots; 5 received placebo; per-sample allocation not given. Specimen acquisition occurred on day 63 following the initial vaccine or placebo injection. Clones were sequenced by immunoSEQ multiplex PCR, and TCRdb holds only the in-frame ones, with some missing. Among about 410,000 clones listed, about 90% were seen once. Trimming took 3 bases from V and 1 from J, leaving 14 bases between them. This CDR3 spans 16 amino acids. Germline V gives CDR1 SGDLS, CDR2 YYNGEE. This entry is derived from a study of Ad26.COV2.S vaccination and SARS-CoV-2 variants.

The origin of this receptor is a person between 18 and 65 years old who received the Ad26.COV2.S COVID-19 vaccine or a placebo. The sample in question was peripheral blood, obtained in a trial of Ad26.COV2.S vaccine versus placebo. The rearrangement links TRBV9 to TRBJ1-3; no firm D call. The CDR3 DNA sequence: TGTGCCAGCAGCGCCGACCCCTTTGTGTCTGGAAACACCATATATTTT. Protein: CASSADPFVSGNTIYF.